The 13 T cell receptor beta chains in this list originate from one sample, sequenced in a study of T cell responses to AZD1222 COVID-19 vaccine. Profiled with immunoSEQ multiplex PCR; TCRdb holds only in-frame clones, not every one. The sample consists of approximately 130,000 clones, roughly 92% of them appearing once. The material was peripheral blood, obtained on day 0 of AZD1222 vaccination. Receptors originate from an adult in good health.

The V gene is TRBV7-8, the J gene TRBJ1-6, with D unresolved. The CDR3 spans 12 residues. V was pared by 2 bases and J by 13 bases, with 9 bases between. Germline CDR1 reads SGHVS; CDR2 reads FQNEAQ. CDR3 amino acids: CASSLRPGPLHF. The CDR3 DNA follows: TGTGCCAGCAGCTTACGGCCGGGGCCCCTCCACTTT.

The gene calls are TRBV9 and TRBJ2-7, with TRBD2 as a possible D gene (6 bases). CDR1 SGDLS and CDR2 YYNGEE come from the germline V gene. The CDR3 runs to 17 residues. Trimming took off 4 bases at V and 4 bases at J, with 24 bases between the two ends. DNA of the CDR3: TGTGCCAGCAGCCCAGCGCGGGATCCCACTGTATGGTACGAGCAGTACTTC. Protein: CASSPARDPTVWYEQYF.

The chain links TRBV10-3 to TRBJ2-5; D call uncertain. Germline CDR1 reads ENHRY; CDR2 reads SYGVKD. With 5 bases removed from V and 2 bases from J, the gap between germline ends came to 15 bases. CDR3 size: 15 residues. This CDR3 is CAISPRMGRQETQYF. As DNA, the CDR3 is TGTGCCATCAGTCCCCGGATGGGCAGACAAGAGACCCAGTACTTC.

The rearrangement uses TRBV6-5 and TRBJ2-7; 7 nucleotides line up with TRBD1. This CDR3 is 14 amino acids long. Germline assignment: CDR1 MNHEY and CDR2 SVGAGI. J lost 0 bases, V lost 7 bases, and 6 bases had no gene match. CDR3 coding DNA: TGTGCCAGCAAAATTGGACAGGACTCCTACGAGCAGTACTTC. Protein: CASKIGQDSYEQYF.

The chain combines TRBV12-3 or TRBV12-4 with TRBJ2-1; 11 nucleotides match TRBD2. The CDR3 consists of 13 residues. The trim removed 11 bases at V and 6 bases at J, leaving 6 bases unmatched. CDR3 sequence reads: CASGLAGGNEQFF. The CDR3 DNA is TGTGCCTCCGGGCTAGCGGGGGGCAATGAGCAGTTCTTC.

This chain uses TRBV4-2 with TRBJ2-3; a weak D match, TRBD1 (6 bases). V gave up 0 bases and J gave up 3 bases, with 10 bases separating them. Germline assignment: CDR1 LGHNA and CDR2 YNFKEQ. There are 15 residues in the CDR3. The CDR3 is CASSQDGDMTDTQYF. CDR3 coding DNA: TGTGCCAGCAGCCAAGATGGGGACATGACAGATACGCAGTATTTT.

V is TRBV5-4 and J is TRBJ2-2; 7 nucleotides line up with TRBD2. This CDR3 has 15 residues. V trimming: 4 bases; J trimming: 3 bases; junction bases outside the gene matches: 6. The germline gives CDR1 SGHNT, CDR2 YYREEE (reference sequence). CDR3 nucleotides: TGTGCCAGCAGCCCGGCGGCGGGAGACACCGGGGAGCTGTTTTTT. Protein sequence: CASSPAAGDTGELFF.

This chain links TRBV7-8 with TRBJ2-2, with D perhaps TRBD1 (5 bases). Germline CDR1 and CDR2: SGHVS and FQNEAQ. Trimming pared 1 base from V and 6 bases from J, leaving 12 bases between. CDR3 length: 15 residues. The CDR3, as DNA: TGTGCCAGCAGCTTAGTTGGACCCAGGGCCGGGGAGCTGTTTTTT. Its protein is CASSLVGPRAGELFF.

This clone showed up just once. This rearrangement joins TRBV14 to TRBJ1-2; tentative D call: TRBD1 (6 bases). CDR3 length: 12 residues. Trimming left V 1 base short and J 7 bases short, with 7 bases between. Germline CDR1 is SGHDN and CDR2 is FVKESK. Here the CDR3 DNA reads TGTGCCAGCAGCCAAGGGGGGCGTGGCTACACCTTC. Translated, it gives CASSQGGRGYTF.

The chain is built from TRBV18 and TRBJ1-2; D gene uncertain. Trimming shortened V by 3 bases and J by 8 bases, and 16 bases separated the two germline ends. Germline-derived CDR1 and CDR2 are KGHSH and LQKENI. The CDR3 sequence is 14 residues long. The CDR3 nucleotides read TGTGCCAGCTCACCCCTCGTTCCCAGGTCCGGCTACACCTTC. It is translated as CASSPLVPRSGYTF.

This chain links TRBV5-6 with TRBJ2-1; D uncertain. The CDR3 is 13 residues long. The V gene lost 3 bases and the J gene lost 6 bases, with 10 bases spanning the gap. Germline lookup yields CDR1 SGHDT and CDR2 YYEEEE. The CDR3 spells CASSSSWGNEQFF. The CDR3 DNA is TGTGCCAGCAGCTCAAGTTGGGGCAATGAGCAGTTCTTC.

The CDR3 loop is CASSPRTGGFEQFF. CDR3 in DNA: TGTGCCAGTAGTCCGAGGACAGGGGGCTTCGAGCAGTTCTTC. V and J are TRBV19 and TRBJ2-1; TRBD1 matches at 11 bases. V trimming: 5 bases; J trimming: 10 bases; junction bases outside the gene matches: 7. CDR1 LNHDA and CDR2 SQIVND come from the germline V gene (reference sequence). This CDR3 is 14 amino acids long. Looking up the rest from reference TRBV19 and TRBJ2-1 gives the full variable domain: DGGITQSPKYLFRKEGQNVTLSCEQNLNHDAMYWYRQDPGQGLRLIYYSQIVNDFQKGDIAEGYSVSREKKESFPLTVTSAQKNPTAFYLCASSPRTGGFEQFFGPGTRLTVL.

The chain recombines TRBV12-3 or TRBV12-4 with TRBJ1-4; D is unclear. CDR3 length: 13 residues. Deletions cut 8 bases from V and 1 base from J, with 8 bases between. CDR3 residues: CASSAVTNEKLFF. CDR3 in DNA: TGTGCCAGCTCGGCGGTAACTAATGAAAAACTGTTTTTT.